This T cell receptor beta chain was captured in a study of T-cell reconstitution after alpha-beta-depleted transplantation in children. This CDR3 is 17 amino acids long. CDR1 is SGHRS and CDR2 is YFSETQ in the germline V gene. The germline V and J ends were trimmed by 0 bases and 0 bases, with 14 bases remaining between them. Preparation of the TCRbeta library used unique molecular identifiers. TCRdb redid the calling of the PCR reads with MiXCR, one entry per CDR3 protein. The sample yields some 500,000 distinct CDR3 sequences, 18% seen once. The chain has TRBV5-1 and TRBJ2-3; the D gene is possibly TRBD2 (5 bases). The material sequenced was PBMCs from the stem cell graft donor, taken from the stem cell graft. The sequence was collected from a human donor who donated a stem cell graft to a child with acute lymphoblastic leukemia. The DNA of the CDR3 is TGCGCCAGCAGCTTGGGGAGTAGCAGGACTAGCACAGATACGCAGTATTTT. It codes for CASSLGSSRTSTDTQYF.